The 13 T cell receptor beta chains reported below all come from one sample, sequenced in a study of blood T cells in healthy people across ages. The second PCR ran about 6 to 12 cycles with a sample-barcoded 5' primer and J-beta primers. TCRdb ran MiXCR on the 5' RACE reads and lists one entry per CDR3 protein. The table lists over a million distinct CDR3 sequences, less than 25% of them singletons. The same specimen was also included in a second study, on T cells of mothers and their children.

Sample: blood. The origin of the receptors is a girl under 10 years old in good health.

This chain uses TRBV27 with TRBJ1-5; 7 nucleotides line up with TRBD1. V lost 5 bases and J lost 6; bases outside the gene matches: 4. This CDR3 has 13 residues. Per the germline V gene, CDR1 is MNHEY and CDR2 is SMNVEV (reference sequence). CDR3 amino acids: CASSGGDSQPQHF. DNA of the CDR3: TGTGCCAGCAGTGGAGGGGACAGTCAGCCCCAGCATTTT.

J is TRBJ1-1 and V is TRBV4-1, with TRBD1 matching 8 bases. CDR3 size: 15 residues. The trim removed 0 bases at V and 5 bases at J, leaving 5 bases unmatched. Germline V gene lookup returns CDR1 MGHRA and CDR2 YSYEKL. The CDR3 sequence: CASSQEPGQATEAFF. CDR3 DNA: TGCGCCAGCAGCCAAGAACCGGGACAGGCGACTGAAGCTTTCTTT.

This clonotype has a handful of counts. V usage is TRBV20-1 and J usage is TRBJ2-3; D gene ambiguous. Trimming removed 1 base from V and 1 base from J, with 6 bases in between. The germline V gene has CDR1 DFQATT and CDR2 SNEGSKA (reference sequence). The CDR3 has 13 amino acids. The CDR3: CSARAPGTDTQYF. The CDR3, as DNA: TGCAGTGCTAGAGCCCCGGGCACAGATACGCAGTATTTT.

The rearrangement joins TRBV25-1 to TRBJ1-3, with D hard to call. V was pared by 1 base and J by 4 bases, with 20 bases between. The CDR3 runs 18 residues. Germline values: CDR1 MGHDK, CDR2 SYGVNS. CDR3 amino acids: CASSELLGDRNTGNTIYF. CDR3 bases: TGTGCCAGCAGTGAATTATTGGGTGATCGGAATACGGGAAACACCATATATTTT.

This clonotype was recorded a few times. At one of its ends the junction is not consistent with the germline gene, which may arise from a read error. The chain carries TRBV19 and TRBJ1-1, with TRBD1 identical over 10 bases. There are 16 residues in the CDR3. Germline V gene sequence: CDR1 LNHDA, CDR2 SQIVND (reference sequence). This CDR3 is CASSPGTGDGNTEAFF. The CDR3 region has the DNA TGTGCTAGTAGTCCTGGGACAGGGGATGGGAACACTGAAGCTTTCTTT.

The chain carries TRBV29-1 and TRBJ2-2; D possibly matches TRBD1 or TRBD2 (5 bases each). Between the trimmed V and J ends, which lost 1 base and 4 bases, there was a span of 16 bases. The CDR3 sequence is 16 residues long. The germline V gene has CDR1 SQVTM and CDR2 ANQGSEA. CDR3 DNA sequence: TGCAGCGTTGAAGTCTTCGCCGGGGCCACCACCGGGGAGCTGTTTTTT. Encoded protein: CSVEVFAGATTGELFF.

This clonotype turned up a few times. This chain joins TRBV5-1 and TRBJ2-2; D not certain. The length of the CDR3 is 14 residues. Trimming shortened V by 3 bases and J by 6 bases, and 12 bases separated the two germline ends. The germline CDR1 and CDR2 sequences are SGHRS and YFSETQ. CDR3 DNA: TGCGCCAGCAGCTCCGGAGCCGGAGCCGGGGAGCTGTTTTTT. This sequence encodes CASSSGAGAGELFF.

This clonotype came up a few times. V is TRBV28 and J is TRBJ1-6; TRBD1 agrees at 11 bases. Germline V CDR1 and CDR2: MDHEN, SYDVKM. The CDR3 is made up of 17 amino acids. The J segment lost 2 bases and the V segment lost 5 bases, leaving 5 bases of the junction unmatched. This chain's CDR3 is CASSAPGQGAYNSPLHF. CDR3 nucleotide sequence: TGTGCCAGCAGTGCCCCGGGACAGGGGGCCTATAATTCACCCCTCCACTTT.

This chain's CDR3 is CASSVRTGTGELFF. DNA of the CDR3: TGTGCCAGCAGCGTGCGTACAGGGACCGGGGAGCTGTTTTTT. The V gene is TRBV9, the J gene TRBJ2-2, with D possibly TRBD1 on 6 matching bases. CDR1 and CDR2 (germline): SGDLS, YYNGEE. The CDR3 sequence is 14 residues long. Trimming pared 2 bases from V and 5 bases from J, leaving 10 bases between.

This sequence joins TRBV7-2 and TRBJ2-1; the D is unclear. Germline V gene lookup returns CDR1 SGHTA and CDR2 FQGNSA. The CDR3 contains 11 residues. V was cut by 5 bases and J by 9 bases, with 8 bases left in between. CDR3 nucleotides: TGTGCCAGCAGCCGGGTTTCTGAGCAGTTCTTC. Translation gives CASSRVSEQFF. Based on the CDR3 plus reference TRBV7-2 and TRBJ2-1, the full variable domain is GAGVSQSPSNKVTEKGKDVELRCDPISGHTALYWYRQSLGQGLEFLIYFQGNSAPDKSGLPSDRFSAERTGGSVSTLTIQRTQQEDSAVYLCASSRVSEQFFGPGTRLTVL.

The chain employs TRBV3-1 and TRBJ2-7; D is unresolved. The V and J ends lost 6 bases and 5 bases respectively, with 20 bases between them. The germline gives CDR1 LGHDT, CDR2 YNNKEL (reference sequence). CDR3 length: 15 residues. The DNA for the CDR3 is TGTGCCAGCAGTCCCACGGCGGTCCTTCGGGACGAGCAGTACTTC. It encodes CASSPTAVLRDEQYF.

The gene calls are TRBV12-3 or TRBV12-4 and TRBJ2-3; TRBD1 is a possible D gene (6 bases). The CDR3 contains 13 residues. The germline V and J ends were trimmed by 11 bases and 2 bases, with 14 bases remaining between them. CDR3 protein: CAGRQAPTDTQYF. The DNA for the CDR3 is TGTGCCGGGAGACAGGCCCCCACAGATACGCAGTATTTT.

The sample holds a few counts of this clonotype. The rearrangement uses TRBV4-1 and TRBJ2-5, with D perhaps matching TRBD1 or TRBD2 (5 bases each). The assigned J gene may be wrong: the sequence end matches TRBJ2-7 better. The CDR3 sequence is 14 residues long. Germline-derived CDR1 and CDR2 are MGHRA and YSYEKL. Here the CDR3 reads CASSHHGDDYEQYF. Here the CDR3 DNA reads TGCGCCAGCAGCCATCACGGGGACGACTACGAGCAGTACTTC.